A selection of T cell receptor beta chains follows, all from one sample in a study of shared clonotypes between healthy human individuals. Sequenced by immunoSEQ multiplex PCR; TCRdb stores in-frame clones only, minus some. This table has about 1 million clones, approximately 78% appearing once. Sample: memory CD4+ T cells from PBMCs. These receptors were obtained from a man between 18 and 35 years old in good health. Some clones in this sample may be carry-over from other donors' samples. Both conserved end residues are part of each CDR3. Fields, in order: CDR3 protein, CDR3 DNA, J gene, D gene, CDR3 length, clone size, V gene. A D gene is named only where the DNA matches it firmly. Size tells how often a clone was seen (once, few, many) or the class of an expanded clone, and some rows leave it out.

CDR3aa: CASMAWGGGQPQHF
CDR3nt: TGTGCCAGCATGGCCTGGGGAGGAGGTCAGCCCCAGCATTTT
j_gene: TRBJ1-5
d_gene: .
len: 14
abundance: once
v_gene: TRBV28

CDR3aa: CASSLGGRDTGELFF
CDR3nt: TGTGCCAGCAGCTTAGGCGGCAGGGACACCGGGGAGCTGTTTTTT
j_gene: TRBJ2-2
d_gene: .
len: 15
abundance: .
v_gene: TRBV7-9

CDR3aa: CASSLGSAEIAADTQYF
CDR3nt: TGCGCCAGCAGCTTGGGCTCTGCGGAGATAGCAGCAGATACGCAGTATTTT
j_gene: TRBJ2-3
d_gene: .
len: 17
abundance: .
v_gene: TRBV5-1

CDR3aa: CASSLRTAANTGELFF
CDR3nt: TGCGCCAGCAGCTTAAGGACAGCTGCGAACACCGGGGAGCTGTTTTTT
j_gene: TRBJ2-2
d_gene: .
len: 16
abundance: .
v_gene: TRBV5-1

CDR3aa: CASSYRVGTEAFF
CDR3nt: TGTGCCAGCAGTTACAGGGTTGGCACTGAAGCTTTCTTT
j_gene: TRBJ1-1
d_gene: .
len: 13
abundance: .
v_gene: TRBV6-5

CDR3aa: CASSPTPGQRRGARTNEQYF
CDR3nt: TGTGCCAGCTCACCAACCCCGGGACAGCGGAGGGGGGCGCGGACTAACGAGCAGTACTTC
j_gene: TRBJ2-7
d_gene: .
len: 20
abundance: .
v_gene: TRBV18

CDR3aa: CASGKVGSYEQYF
CDR3nt: TGTGCCAGCGGTAAGGTGGGCTCCTACGAGCAGTACTTC
j_gene: TRBJ2-7
d_gene: .
len: 13
abundance: .
v_gene: TRBV2

CDR3aa: CASSVRVIQETQYF
CDR3nt: TGTGCCAGCAGCGTGCGGGTGATACAAGAGACCCAGTACTTC
j_gene: TRBJ2-5
d_gene: .
len: 14
abundance: .
v_gene: TRBV21-1

CDR3aa: CASSLRAGKGQKGYTF
CDR3nt: TGTGCCAGCAGTCTACGCGCCGGTAAAGGGCAGAAAGGCTACACCTTC
j_gene: TRBJ1-2
d_gene: .
len: 16
abundance: .
v_gene: TRBV27

CDR3aa: CATSWVGGTGFWDTQYF
CDR3nt: TGTGCCACCTCGTGGGTGGGCGGGACAGGTTTTTGGGATACGCAGTATTTT
j_gene: TRBJ2-3
d_gene: TRBD1
len: 17
abundance: .
v_gene: TRBV27

CDR3aa: CASSFSFGRGDTQYF
CDR3nt: TGTGCCAGCAGCTTTTCTTTCGGCAGGGGGGATACGCAGTATTTT
j_gene: TRBJ2-3
d_gene: TRBD1
len: 15
abundance: .
v_gene: TRBV7-8

CDR3aa: CASFGQINEKLFF
CDR3nt: TGTGCCAGCTTTGGGCAAATTAATGAAAAACTGTTTTTT
j_gene: TRBJ1-4
d_gene: .
len: 13
abundance: .
v_gene: TRBV2

CDR3aa: CASSGVPPAGNEQFF
CDR3nt: TGCGCCAGCAGCGGTGTCCCACCGGCGGGTAATGAGCAGTTCTTC
j_gene: TRBJ2-1
d_gene: .
len: 15
abundance: once
v_gene: TRBV5-1

CDR3aa: CASSPQPTSSYEQYF
CDR3nt: TGTGCCAGCAGTCCCCAACCGACTAGCAGCTACGAGCAGTACTTC
j_gene: TRBJ2-7
d_gene: TRBD2
len: 15
abundance: .
v_gene: TRBV6-5

CDR3aa: CASSGFSGRQDNEQFF
CDR3nt: TGTGCCAGCAGTGGGTTTAGCGGGAGGCAGGACAATGAGCAGTTCTTC
j_gene: TRBJ2-1
d_gene: TRBD2
len: 16
abundance: once
v_gene: TRBV6-1

CDR3aa: CASSYVSGRAFSEQFF
CDR3nt: TGTGCCAGCAGCTATGTTAGCGGGAGGGCCTTCAGTGAGCAGTTCTTC
j_gene: TRBJ2-1
d_gene: TRBD2
len: 16
abundance: .
v_gene: TRBV5-5

CDR3aa: CASSGAGAGETQYF
CDR3nt: TGTGCCAGCAGCGGGGCGGGAGCCGGGGAGACCCAGTACTTC
j_gene: TRBJ2-5
d_gene: TRBD2
len: 14
abundance: .
v_gene: TRBV7-2

CDR3aa: CASSPEDETQYF
CDR3nt: TGTGCCAGCTCACCGGAGGATGAGACCCAGTACTTC
j_gene: TRBJ2-5
d_gene: .
len: 12
abundance: .
v_gene: TRBV18

CDR3aa: CASSRDRDTGELFF
CDR3nt: TGTGCCAGCAGTCGGGACAGGGACACCGGGGAGCTGTTTTTT
j_gene: TRBJ2-2
d_gene: TRBD1
len: 14
abundance: .
v_gene: TRBV4-2

CDR3aa: CASSPRPGQGLDTQYF
CDR3nt: TGTGCCAGCAGCCCCCGACCGGGACAGGGACTAGATACGCAGTATTTT
j_gene: TRBJ2-3
d_gene: TRBD1
len: 16
abundance: .
v_gene: TRBV14

CDR3aa: CASSPRTTKNTGELFF
CDR3nt: TGTGCCAGCTCACCCCGGACTACCAAGAACACCGGGGAGCTGTTTTTT
j_gene: TRBJ2-2
d_gene: .
len: 16
abundance: .
v_gene: TRBV18

CDR3aa: CASSGGMPGNTIYF
CDR3nt: TGCGCCAGCAGCGGAGGGATGCCTGGAAACACCATATATTTT
j_gene: TRBJ1-3
d_gene: .
len: 14
abundance: .
v_gene: TRBV5-1

CDR3aa: CASRLAGGPGETQYF
CDR3nt: TGTGCCAGCCGTCTAGCGGGAGGGCCGGGGGAGACCCAGTACTTC
j_gene: TRBJ2-5
d_gene: TRBD2
len: 15
abundance: .
v_gene: TRBV6-6

CDR3aa: CASSEGQGEQFF
CDR3nt: TGTGCCAGCAGTGAAGGACAGGGAGAGCAGTTCTTC
j_gene: TRBJ2-1
d_gene: TRBD1
len: 12
abundance: .
v_gene: TRBV6-1

CDR3aa: CASSVAASGRWSTGELFF
CDR3nt: TGTGCCAGCAGCGTAGCGGCTAGCGGGAGGTGGAGCACCGGGGAGCTGTTTTTT
j_gene: TRBJ2-2
d_gene: TRBD2
len: 18
abundance: .
v_gene: TRBV9

CDR3aa: CASSPIPQTRAKGEQYF
CDR3nt: TGTGCCAGCAGCCCTATCCCCCAAACTAGGGCGAAGGGCGAGCAGTACTTC
j_gene: TRBJ2-7
d_gene: .
len: 17
abundance: once
v_gene: TRBV27

CDR3aa: CASGEDGLAVETQYF
CDR3nt: TGCGCCAGCGGGGAGGACGGACTAGCGGTAGAGACCCAGTACTTC
j_gene: TRBJ2-5
d_gene: TRBD2
len: 15
abundance: .
v_gene: TRBV10-2

CDR3aa: CASSGRSNQPQHF
CDR3nt: TGTGCCAGCAGTGGACGTAGCAATCAGCCCCAGCATTTT
j_gene: TRBJ1-5
d_gene: .
len: 13
abundance: .
v_gene: TRBV6-1

CDR3aa: CASSLAGGSSGRGLGYNEQFF
CDR3nt: TGTGCCAGCAGCTTAGCAGGGGGCTCTAGCGGGAGAGGACTGGGATACAATGAGCAGTTCTTC
j_gene: TRBJ2-1
d_gene: TRBD2
len: 21
abundance: .
v_gene: TRBV7-8

CDR3aa: CASSHPGGSYNEQFF
CDR3nt: TGTGCCAGCAGCCACCCGGGGGGCTCCTACAATGAGCAGTTCTTC
j_gene: TRBJ2-1
d_gene: TRBD2
len: 15
abundance: .
v_gene: TRBV7-3

CDR3aa: CASSLGVLDIQYF
CDR3nt: TGTGCCAGCAGTTTGGGGGTTCTGGACATTCAGTACTTC
j_gene: TRBJ2-4
d_gene: .
len: 13
abundance: .
v_gene: TRBV28

CDR3aa: CASSPRYRDRVRETQYF
CDR3nt: TGTGCCAGCTCACCACGTTACCGGGACAGGGTTCGAGAGACCCAGTACTTC
j_gene: TRBJ2-5
d_gene: TRBD1
len: 17
abundance: .
v_gene: TRBV18

CDR3aa: CASSFQTGGAPEAFF
CDR3nt: TGTGCCAGCAGCTTTCAAACAGGGGGCGCGCCTGAAGCTTTCTTT
j_gene: TRBJ1-1
d_gene: TRBD1
len: 15
abundance: once
v_gene: TRBV5-5

CDR3aa: CAISEGGTGETQYF
CDR3nt: TGTGCCATCAGTGAGGGGGGAACGGGGGAGACCCAGTACTTC
j_gene: TRBJ2-5
d_gene: .
len: 14
abundance: .
v_gene: TRBV10-3

CDR3aa: CASSFRTGVHEQYF
CDR3nt: TGTGCCAGCAGCTTTCGGACAGGGGTCCACGAGCAGTACTTC
j_gene: TRBJ2-7
d_gene: TRBD1
len: 14
abundance: .
v_gene: TRBV11-3

CDR3aa: CATSRVSGSYNEQFF
CDR3nt: TGTGCCACCAGCAGAGTCAGCGGGAGTTACAATGAGCAGTTCTTC
j_gene: TRBJ2-1
d_gene: TRBD2
len: 15
abundance: .
v_gene: TRBV15

CDR3aa: CASGKTGVGHTIYF
CDR3nt: TGTGCCAGCGGAAAAACAGGGGTGGGCCACACCATATATTTT
j_gene: TRBJ1-3
d_gene: TRBD1
len: 14
abundance: .
v_gene: TRBV25-1

CDR3aa: CASSLLAGFHNEQFF
CDR3nt: TGTGCCAGCAGCTTACTAGCGGGGTTCCACAATGAGCAGTTCTTC
j_gene: TRBJ2-1
d_gene: TRBD2
len: 15
abundance: .
v_gene: TRBV7-2

CDR3aa: CASSLAGLTDTQYF
CDR3nt: TGCGCCAGCAGCTTGGCAGGGCTCACAGATACGCAGTATTTT
j_gene: TRBJ2-3
d_gene: .
len: 14
abundance: .
v_gene: TRBV5-1

CDR3aa: CASSPQRTGTGELFF
CDR3nt: TGTGCCAGCAGCCCCCAAAGGACAGGCACCGGGGAGCTGTTTTTT
j_gene: TRBJ2-2
d_gene: TRBD1
len: 15
abundance: many
v_gene: TRBV7-3

CDR3aa: CASSQHTRGDQPQHF
CDR3nt: TGTGCCAGCAGCCAACATACGAGGGGCGATCAGCCCCAGCATTTT
j_gene: TRBJ1-5
d_gene: .
len: 15
abundance: few
v_gene: TRBV28

CDR3aa: CASSQDNRVGYGYTF
CDR3nt: TGTGCCAGCAGCCAAGATAACAGGGTCGGCTATGGCTACACCTTC
j_gene: TRBJ1-2
d_gene: .
len: 15
abundance: .
v_gene: TRBV14

CDR3aa: CASSGDSKETQYF
CDR3nt: TGTGCCAGCAGCGGGGACAGCAAAGAGACCCAGTACTTC
j_gene: TRBJ2-5
d_gene: TRBD1
len: 13
abundance: .
v_gene: TRBV7-3

CDR3aa: CATSPSGRYEQFF
CDR3nt: TGTGCCACCTCGCCTAGCGGGAGGTATGAGCAGTTCTTC
j_gene: TRBJ2-1
d_gene: TRBD2
len: 13
abundance: .
v_gene: TRBV9

CDR3aa: CASTGGEKLFF
CDR3nt: TGTGCCAGCACCGGGGGTGAAAAACTGTTTTTT
j_gene: TRBJ1-4
d_gene: .
len: 11
abundance: .
v_gene: TRBV25-1

CDR3aa: CASSTGREYSNQPQHF
CDR3nt: TGTGCCAGCAGTACCGGTAGGGAGTATAGCAATCAGCCCCAGCATTTT
j_gene: TRBJ1-5
d_gene: .
len: 16
abundance: .
v_gene: TRBV6-6

CDR3aa: CASSYQGWYTEAFF
CDR3nt: TGTGCCAGCAGTTACCAGGGTTGGTACACTGAAGCTTTCTTT
j_gene: TRBJ1-1
d_gene: .
len: 14
abundance: .
v_gene: TRBV6-6

CDR3aa: CASSPLRDRVQPQHF
CDR3nt: TGTGCCAGCAGTCCCCTCCGGGACAGGGTCCAGCCCCAGCATTTT
j_gene: TRBJ1-5
d_gene: TRBD1
len: 15
abundance: .
v_gene: TRBV27

CDR3aa: CASSSQGDEAFF
CDR3nt: TGTGCCAGCAGCTCACAGGGGGATGAAGCTTTCTTT
j_gene: TRBJ1-1
d_gene: TRBD1
len: 12
abundance: .
v_gene: TRBV7-9

CDR3aa: CACRGLAGGSEQFF
CDR3nt: TGTGCCTGTAGGGGACTAGCGGGAGGGAGTGAGCAGTTCTTC
j_gene: TRBJ2-1
d_gene: TRBD2
len: 14
abundance: .
v_gene: TRBV6-1